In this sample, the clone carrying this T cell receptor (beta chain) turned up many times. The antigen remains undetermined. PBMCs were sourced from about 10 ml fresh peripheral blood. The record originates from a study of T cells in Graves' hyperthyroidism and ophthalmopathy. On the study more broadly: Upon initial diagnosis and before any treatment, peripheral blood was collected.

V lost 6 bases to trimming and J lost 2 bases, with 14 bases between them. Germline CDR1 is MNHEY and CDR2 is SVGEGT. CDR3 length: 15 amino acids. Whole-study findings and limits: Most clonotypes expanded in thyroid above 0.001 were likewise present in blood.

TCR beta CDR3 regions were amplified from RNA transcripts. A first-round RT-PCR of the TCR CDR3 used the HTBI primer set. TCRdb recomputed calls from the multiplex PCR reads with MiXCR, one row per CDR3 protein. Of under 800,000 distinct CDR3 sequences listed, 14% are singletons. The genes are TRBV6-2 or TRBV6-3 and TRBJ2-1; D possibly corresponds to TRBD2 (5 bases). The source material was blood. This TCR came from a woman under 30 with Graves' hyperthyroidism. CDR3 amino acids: CASRNGDLAYNEQFF. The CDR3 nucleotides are TGTGCCAGCAGAAACGGGGATCTTGCCTACAATGAGCAGTTCTTC.